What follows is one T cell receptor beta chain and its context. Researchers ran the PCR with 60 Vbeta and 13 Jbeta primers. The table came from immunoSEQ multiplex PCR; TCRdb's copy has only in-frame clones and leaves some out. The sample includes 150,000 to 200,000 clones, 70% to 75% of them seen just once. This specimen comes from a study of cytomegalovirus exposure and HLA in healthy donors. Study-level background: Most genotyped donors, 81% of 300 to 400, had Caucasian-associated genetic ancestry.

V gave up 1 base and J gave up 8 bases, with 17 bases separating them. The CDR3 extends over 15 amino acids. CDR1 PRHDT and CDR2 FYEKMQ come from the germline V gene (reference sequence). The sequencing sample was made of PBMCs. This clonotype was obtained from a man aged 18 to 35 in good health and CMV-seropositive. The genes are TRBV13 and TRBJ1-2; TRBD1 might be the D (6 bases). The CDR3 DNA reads TGTGCCAGCAGCTTAGTATCAGGGGACCGACCCGGCTACACCTTC. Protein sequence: CASSLVSGDRPGYTF. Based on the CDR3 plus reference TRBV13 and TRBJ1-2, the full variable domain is AAGVIQSPRHLIKEKRETATLKCYPIPRHDTVYWYQQGPGQDPQFLISFYEKMQSDKGSIPDRFSAQQFSDYHSELNMSSLELGDSALYFCASSLVSGDRPGYTFGSGTRLTVV.